Following are 10 T cell receptor beta chains from one sample sequenced in a study of control samples from healthy donors and cancer patients. TCRdb's table, derived via immunoSEQ multiplex PCR, lists solely in-frame clones and lacks some. The sample includes approximately 150,000 clones, roughly 92% of them seen just once. The sequenced sample was blood. All receptors derive from a woman younger than 35 in good health.

This clone was recorded only once. The genes are TRBV10-1 and TRBJ2-3; TRBD1 might be the D (6 bases). Trimming stripped 5 bases from V and 2 bases from J, with 11 bases between. The CDR3 totals 14 residues. CDR1 WNHNN and CDR2 SYGVQD come from the germline V gene (reference sequence). The CDR3: CASSQDRPTDTQYF. The DNA of the CDR3 is TGCGCCAGCAGTCAGGACAGACCCACAGATACGCAGTATTTT.

This chain uses TRBV10-3 with TRBJ2-7; 8 nucleotides agree with TRBD1. This CDR3 is 13 amino acids long. Germline V lookup: CDR1 ENHRY, CDR2 SYGVKD. The ends lost 6 bases at V and 1 base at J; junction bases unmatched: 2. This chain's CDR3 is CAIRDRESYEQYF. The CDR3, as DNA: TGTGCCATCAGGGACAGGGAATCCTACGAGCAGTACTTC.

The count of this clone is one. The chain carries TRBV27 and TRBJ2-7; no reliable D call. CDR1 and CDR2 (germline): MNHEY, SMNVEV (reference sequence). With 3 bases removed from V and 0 bases from J, the gap between germline ends came to 9 bases. The CDR3 totals 14 residues. DNA for the CDR3: TGTGCCAGCAGTTTCTATAGGAGCTCCTACGAGCAGTACTTC. Translating it yields CASSFYRSSYEQYF.

CDR3 sequence: CASSLGGTPGPGEKLFF. CDR3 coding DNA: TGTGCCAGCAGCTTAGGAGGGACCCCGGGCCCGGGGGAAAAACTGTTTTTT. This sequence joins TRBV7-2 and TRBJ1-4; D possibly corresponds to TRBD1 (5 bases). The V end was cut by 1 base, the J end by 8 bases, with 20 bases between. Germline CDR1 SGHTA, CDR2 FQGNSA. The CDR3 loop spans 17 amino acids.

This sequence joins TRBV7-2 and TRBJ2-2; TRBD1 might be the D (6 bases). V was pared by 5 bases and J by 7 bases, with 17 bases between. The CDR3 covers 15 residues. CDR1 and CDR2 (germline): SGHTA, FQGNSA. The CDR3 protein is CASSPRGGLNGELFF. CDR3 coding DNA: TGTGCCAGCAGCCCCCGAGGGGGTCTTAACGGGGAGCTGTTTTTT. Full variable domain (missing parts from reference TRBV7-2 and TRBJ2-2): GAGVSQSPSNKVTEKGKDVELRCDPISGHTALYWYRQSLGQGLEFLIYFQGNSAPDKSGLPSDRFSAERTGGSVSTLTIQRTQQEDSAVYLCASSPRGGLNGELFFGEGSRLTVL.

This rearrangement joins TRBV12-3 or TRBV12-4 to TRBJ2-3; the D is unclear. Trimming shortened V by 2 bases and J by 11 bases, and 8 bases separated the two germline ends. CDR3 size: 11 residues. The CDR3 DNA reads TGTGCCAGCAGTTTAAGCGTGAAGCAGTATTTT. Its protein product is CASSLSVKQYF.

This chain joins TRBV7-2 and TRBJ2-3; D not resolved. The CDR3 consists of 14 residues. The V and J ends lost 3 bases and 2 bases respectively, with 9 bases between them. CDR1 and CDR2 (germline): SGHTA, FQGNSA. The DNA of the CDR3 is TGTGCCAGCAGCTTTCGAGTTCACACAGATACGCAGTATTTT. Translated: CASSFRVHTDTQYF.

This clone was seen just once. The V and J genes are TRBV5-6 and TRBJ1-5, with a weak D call TRBD1 (5 bases). CDR1 and CDR2 from the germline V gene are SGHDT and YYEEEE. This CDR3 is built from 13 residues. V lost 6 bases and J lost 4, with 11 bases in between. CDR3 sequence: CASTLSGNQPQHF. In DNA form, the CDR3 reads TGTGCCAGCACCCTTTCAGGGAATCAGCCCCAGCATTTT.

The CDR3 region is CASSIFNYGYTF. Here the CDR3 DNA reads TGTGCCAGTAGTATCTTTAACTATGGCTACACCTTC. The chain joins TRBV19 to TRBJ1-2; D call uncertain. The V gene lost 3 bases and the J gene lost 1 base, with 3 bases spanning the gap. The CDR3 consists of 12 residues. Germline-derived CDR1 and CDR2 are LNHDA and SQIVND (reference sequence).

The chain has TRBV14 and TRBJ1-2; TRBD1 aligns across 8 bases. This CDR3 has 13 residues. V gave up 4 bases and J gave up 5 bases; unmatched junction bases: 3. Germline V gene sequence: CDR1 SGHDN, CDR2 FVKESK. The CDR3 reads CASSLDRGYGYTF. CDR3 DNA: TGTGCCAGCAGCCTCGACAGGGGATATGGCTACACCTTC.